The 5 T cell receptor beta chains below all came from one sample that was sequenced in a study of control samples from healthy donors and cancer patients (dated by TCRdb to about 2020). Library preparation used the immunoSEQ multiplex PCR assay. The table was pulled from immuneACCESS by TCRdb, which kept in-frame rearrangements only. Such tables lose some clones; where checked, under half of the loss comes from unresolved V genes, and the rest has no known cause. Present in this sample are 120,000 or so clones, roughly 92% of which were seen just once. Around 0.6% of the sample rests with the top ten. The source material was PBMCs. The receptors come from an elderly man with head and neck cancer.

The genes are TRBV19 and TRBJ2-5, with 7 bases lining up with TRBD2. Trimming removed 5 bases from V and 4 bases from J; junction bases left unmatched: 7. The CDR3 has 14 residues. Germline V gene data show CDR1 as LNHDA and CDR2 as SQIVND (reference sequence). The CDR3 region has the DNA TGTGCCAGTAGTCCCCGTTGGGGGGGAGAGACCCAGTACTTC. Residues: CASSPRWGGETQYF. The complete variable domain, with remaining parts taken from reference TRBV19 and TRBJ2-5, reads DGGITQSPKYLFRKEGQNVTLSCEQNLNHDAMYWYRQDPGQGLRLIYYSQIVNDFQKGDIAEGYSVSREKKESFPLTVTSAQKNPTAFYLCASSPRWGGETQYFGPGTRLLVL.

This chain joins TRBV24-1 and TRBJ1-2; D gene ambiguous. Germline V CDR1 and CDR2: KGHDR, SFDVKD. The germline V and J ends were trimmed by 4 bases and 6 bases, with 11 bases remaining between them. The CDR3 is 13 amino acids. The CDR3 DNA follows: TGTGCCACCAGTGACTCTAACACTAATGGCTACACCTTC. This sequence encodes CATSDSNTNGYTF.

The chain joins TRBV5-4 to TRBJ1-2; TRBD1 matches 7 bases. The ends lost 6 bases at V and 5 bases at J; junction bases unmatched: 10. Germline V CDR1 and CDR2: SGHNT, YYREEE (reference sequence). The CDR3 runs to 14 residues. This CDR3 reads CASNPTGRTYGYTF. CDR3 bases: TGTGCCAGCAACCCGACAGGGCGTACTTATGGCTACACCTTC.

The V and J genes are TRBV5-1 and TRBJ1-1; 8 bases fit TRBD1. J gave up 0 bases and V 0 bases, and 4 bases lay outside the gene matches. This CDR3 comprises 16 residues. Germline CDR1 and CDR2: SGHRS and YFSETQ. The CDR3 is CASSLEGRGLNTEAFF. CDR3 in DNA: TGCGCCAGCAGCTTGGAGGGCAGGGGGCTGAACACTGAAGCTTTCTTT.

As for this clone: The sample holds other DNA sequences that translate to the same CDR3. The CDR3 coding sequence is TGTGCCAGCTCACCAGGGAGCAATCAGCCCCAGCATTTT. Its protein is CASSPGSNQPQHF. The V call is TRBV18, the J call TRBJ1-5; no definite D call. The germline V gene has CDR1 KGHSH and CDR2 LQKENI. Between the trimmed V and J ends, which lost 2 bases and 1 base, there was a span of 3 bases. The CDR3 extends over 13 amino acids.